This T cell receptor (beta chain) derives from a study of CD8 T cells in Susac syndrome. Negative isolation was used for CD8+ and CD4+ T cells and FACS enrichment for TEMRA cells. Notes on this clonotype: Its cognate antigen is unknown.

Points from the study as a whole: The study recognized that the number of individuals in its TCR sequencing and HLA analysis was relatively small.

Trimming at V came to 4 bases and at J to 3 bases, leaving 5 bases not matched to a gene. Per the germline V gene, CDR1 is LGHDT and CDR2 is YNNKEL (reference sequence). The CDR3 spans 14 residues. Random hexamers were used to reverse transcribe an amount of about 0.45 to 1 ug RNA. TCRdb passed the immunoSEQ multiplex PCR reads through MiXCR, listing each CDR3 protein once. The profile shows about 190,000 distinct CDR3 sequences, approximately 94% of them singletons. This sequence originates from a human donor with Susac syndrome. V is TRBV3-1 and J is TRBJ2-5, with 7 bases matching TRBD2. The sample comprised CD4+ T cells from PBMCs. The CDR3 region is CASSPRDYEETQYF. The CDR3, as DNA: TGTGCCAGCAGCCCCCGGGACTATGAAGAGACCCAGTACTTC.